This T cell receptor beta chain was captured in a study of OX40 agonist ivuxolimab in advanced cancers. Overall study: Checkpoint inhibitors had been given previously to 35% to 50% of patients. General study results and limits: In the 0.1-3.0 mg/kg groups, partial responders showed among the lowest expansion.

This CDR3 spans 15 amino acids. V was pared by 3 bases and J by 5 bases, with 16 bases between. CDR1 is LNHDA and CDR2 is SQIVND in the germline V gene (reference sequence). The table came from immunoSEQ multiplex PCR; TCRdb's copy has only in-frame clones and leaves some out. The table shows more than 80,000 clones, with about 89% occurring only once. Turning to this clone: Its antigen is undetermined.

Source: CD4+ or CD8+ T cells sorted from blood, taken in a trial of the OX40 agonist ivuxolimab. This chain uses TRBV19 with TRBJ2-5, with TRBD1 as a possible D gene (6 bases). The receptor comes from an adult with an advanced solid tumor such as melanoma, head and neck, liver or kidney cancer. The CDR3 loop reads CASSMVLGAGETQYF. The CDR3 region has the DNA TGTGCCAGTAGTATGGTCTTGGGGGCCGGGGAGACCCAGTACTTC.